This entry concerns a single T cell receptor beta chain. Trimming removed 5 bases from V and 4 bases from J, with 6 bases in between. The CDR3 has 12 residues. The V gene's germline CDR1 is MDHEN and CDR2 SYDVKM. The entry originates in a study of OX40 agonist ivuxolimab in advanced cancers. As for the study in general: Dose-escalation patients' cancers were hepatocellular carcinoma, melanoma, renal cell or head and neck cancer.

The method was immunoSEQ multiplex PCR; TCRdb's version includes in-frame clones alone and lacks a portion of them. The sample has roughly 30,000 clones; over 90% are singletons. The clonotype originates from an adult with an advanced solid tumor such as melanoma, head and neck, liver or kidney cancer. The sample consisted of CD4+ or CD8+ T cells sorted from blood, taken in a trial of the OX40 agonist ivuxolimab. The chain combines TRBV28 with TRBJ2-1; D not certain. The CDR3 sequence: CASSPMYNEQFF. The CDR3 coding sequence is TGTGCCAGCAGTCCCATGTACAATGAGCAGTTCTTC.